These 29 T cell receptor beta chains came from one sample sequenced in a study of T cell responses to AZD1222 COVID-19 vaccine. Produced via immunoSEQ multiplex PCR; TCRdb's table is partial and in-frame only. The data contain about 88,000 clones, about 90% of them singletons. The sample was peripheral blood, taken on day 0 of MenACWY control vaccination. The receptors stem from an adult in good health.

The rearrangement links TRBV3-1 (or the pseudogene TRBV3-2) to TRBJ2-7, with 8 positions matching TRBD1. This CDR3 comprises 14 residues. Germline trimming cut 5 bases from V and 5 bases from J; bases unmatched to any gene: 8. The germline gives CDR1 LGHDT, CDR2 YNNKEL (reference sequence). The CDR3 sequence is CASSLGQGTHEQYF. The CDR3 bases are TGTGCCAGCAGCTTAGGACAGGGTACCCACGAGCAGTACTTC.

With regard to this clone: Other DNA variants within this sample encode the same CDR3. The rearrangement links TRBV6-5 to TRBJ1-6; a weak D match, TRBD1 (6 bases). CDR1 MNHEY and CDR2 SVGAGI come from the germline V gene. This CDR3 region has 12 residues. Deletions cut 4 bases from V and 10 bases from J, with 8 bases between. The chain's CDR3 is CASSFGGSPLHF. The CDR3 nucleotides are TGTGCCAGCAGTTTTGGGGGCTCACCCCTCCACTTT.

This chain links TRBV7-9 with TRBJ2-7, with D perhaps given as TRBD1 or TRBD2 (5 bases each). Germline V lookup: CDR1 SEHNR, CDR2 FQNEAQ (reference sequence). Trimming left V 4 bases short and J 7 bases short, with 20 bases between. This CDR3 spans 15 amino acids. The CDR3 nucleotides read TGTGCCAGCAGCTCCAGCACGGGGCCGATAGGGGAGCAGTACTTC. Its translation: CASSSSTGPIGEQYF. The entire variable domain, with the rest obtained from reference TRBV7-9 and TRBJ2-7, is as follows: DTGVSQNPRHKITKRGQNVTFRCDPISEHNRLYWYRQTLGQGPEFLTYFQNEAQLEKSRLLSDRFSAERPKGSFSTLEIQRTEQGDSAMYLCASSSSTGPIGEQYFGPGTRLTVT.

CDR3 coding DNA: TGTGCCAGCAGCACAGATACGCAGTATTTT. Its protein is CASSTDTQYF. The chain couples TRBV2 to TRBJ2-3; no reliable D call. CDR1 SNHLY and CDR2 FYNNEI come from the germline V gene. V lost 6 bases and J lost 2, with 0 bases in between. This CDR3 has 10 residues.

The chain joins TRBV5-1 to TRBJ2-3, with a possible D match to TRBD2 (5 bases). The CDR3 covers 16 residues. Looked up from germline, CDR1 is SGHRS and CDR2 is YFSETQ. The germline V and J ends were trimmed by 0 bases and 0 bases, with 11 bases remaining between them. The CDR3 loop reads CASSLGGRSSTDTQYF. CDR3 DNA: TGCGCCAGCAGCTTGGGAGGGCGGTCTAGCACAGATACGCAGTATTTT.

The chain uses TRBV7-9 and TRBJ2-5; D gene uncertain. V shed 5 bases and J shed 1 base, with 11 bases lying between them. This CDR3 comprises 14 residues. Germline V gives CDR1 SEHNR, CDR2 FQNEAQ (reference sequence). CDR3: CASSPSLGQETQYF. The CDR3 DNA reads TGTGCCAGCAGCCCGAGTTTGGGCCAAGAGACCCAGTACTTC.

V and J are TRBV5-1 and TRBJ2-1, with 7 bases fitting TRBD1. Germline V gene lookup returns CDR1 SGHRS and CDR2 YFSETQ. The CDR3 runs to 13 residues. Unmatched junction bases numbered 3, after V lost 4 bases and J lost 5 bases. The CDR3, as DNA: TGCGCCAGCAGCCAGGGACAGAACAATGAGCAGTTCTTC. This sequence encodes CASSQGQNNEQFF.

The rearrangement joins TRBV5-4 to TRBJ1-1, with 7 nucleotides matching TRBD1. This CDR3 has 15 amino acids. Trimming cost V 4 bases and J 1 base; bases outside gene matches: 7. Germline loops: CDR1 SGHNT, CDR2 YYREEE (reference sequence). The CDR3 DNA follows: TGTGCCAGCAGCCAACCCCAGGGGGAGAACACTGAAGCTTTCTTT. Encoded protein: CASSQPQGENTEAFF.

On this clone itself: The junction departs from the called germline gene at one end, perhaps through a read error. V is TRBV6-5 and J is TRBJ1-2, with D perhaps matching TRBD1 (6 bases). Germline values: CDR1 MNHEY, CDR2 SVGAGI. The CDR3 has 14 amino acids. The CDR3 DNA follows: TGTGCCAGCAGCTACTTCGACAGGAACTATGGCTACACCTTC. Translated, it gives CASSYFDRNYGYTF.

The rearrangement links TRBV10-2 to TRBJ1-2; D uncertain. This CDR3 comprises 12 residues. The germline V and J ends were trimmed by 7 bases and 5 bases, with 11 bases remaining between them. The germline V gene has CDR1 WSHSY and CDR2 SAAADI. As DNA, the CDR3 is TGCGCCAGCAAGGATATAAATTATGGCTACACCTTC. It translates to CASKDINYGYTF.

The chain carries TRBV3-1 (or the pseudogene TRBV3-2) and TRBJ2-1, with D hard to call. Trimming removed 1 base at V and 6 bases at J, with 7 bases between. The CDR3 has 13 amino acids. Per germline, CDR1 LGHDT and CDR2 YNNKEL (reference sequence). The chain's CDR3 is CASSQGRVNEQFF. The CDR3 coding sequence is TGTGCCAGCAGCCAAGGTCGAGTCAATGAGCAGTTCTTC.

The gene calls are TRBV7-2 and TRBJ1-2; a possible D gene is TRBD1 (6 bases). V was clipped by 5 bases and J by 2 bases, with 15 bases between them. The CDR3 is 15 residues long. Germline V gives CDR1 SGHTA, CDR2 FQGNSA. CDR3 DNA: TGTGCCAGCAGCGCCTCAACAGGGAACAACTATGGCTACACCTTC. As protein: CASSASTGNNYGYTF.

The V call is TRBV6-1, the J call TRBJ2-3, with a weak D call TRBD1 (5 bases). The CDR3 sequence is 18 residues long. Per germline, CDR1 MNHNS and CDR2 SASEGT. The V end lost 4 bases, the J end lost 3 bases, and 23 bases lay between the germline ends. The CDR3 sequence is CASSGGQPRYSSTDTQYF. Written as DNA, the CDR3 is TGTGCCAGCAGTGGGGGCCAACCCAGGTATTCGTCGACAGATACGCAGTATTTT.

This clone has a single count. The CDR3 reads CASSQQGYNSPLHF. The CDR3 bases are TGTGCCAGCAGTCAACAGGGTTATAATTCACCCCTCCACTTT. This sequence joins TRBV28 and TRBJ1-6, with D perhaps matching TRBD1 (6 bases). CDR1 MDHEN and CDR2 SYDVKM come from the germline V gene. V was clipped by 5 bases and J by 4 bases, with 9 bases between them. This CDR3 is 14 amino acids long.

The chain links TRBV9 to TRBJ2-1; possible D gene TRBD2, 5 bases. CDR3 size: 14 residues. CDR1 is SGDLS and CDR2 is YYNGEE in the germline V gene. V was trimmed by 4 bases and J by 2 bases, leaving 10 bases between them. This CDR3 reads CASSRETTYNEQFF. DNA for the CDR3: TGTGCCAGCAGCCGGGAAACTACCTACAATGAGCAGTTCTTC.

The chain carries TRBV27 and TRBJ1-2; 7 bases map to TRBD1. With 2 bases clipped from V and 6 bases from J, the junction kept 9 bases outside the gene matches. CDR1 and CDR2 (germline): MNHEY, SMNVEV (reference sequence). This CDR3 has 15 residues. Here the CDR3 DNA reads TGTGCCAGCAGTTTAACGGGCAGGGGGTTTGATGGCTACACCTTC. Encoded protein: CASSLTGRGFDGYTF.

This CDR3 is CASSQDLGPTGNTIYF. CDR3 sequence (DNA): TGTGCCAGCAGCCAAGATCTGGGGCCCACTGGAAACACCATATATTTT. The chain has TRBV4-2 and TRBJ1-3; the D gene is possibly TRBD1 (5 bases). V dropped 0 bases and J dropped 2 bases, with 11 bases sitting between them. The germline V gene encodes CDR1 LGHNA and CDR2 YNFKEQ. The CDR3 runs 16 residues.

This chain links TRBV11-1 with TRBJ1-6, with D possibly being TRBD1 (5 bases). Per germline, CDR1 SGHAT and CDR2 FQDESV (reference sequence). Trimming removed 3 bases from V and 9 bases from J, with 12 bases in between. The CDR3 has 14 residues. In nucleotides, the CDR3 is TGTGCCAGCAGCTTGCTGGGGGGGTCTTCACCCCTCCACTTT. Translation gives CASSLLGGSSPLHF.

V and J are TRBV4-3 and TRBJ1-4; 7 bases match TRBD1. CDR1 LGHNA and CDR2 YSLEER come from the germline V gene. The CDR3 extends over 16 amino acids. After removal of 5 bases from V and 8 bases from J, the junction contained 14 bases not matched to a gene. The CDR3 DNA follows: TGCGCCAGCAGCGAAGTAGAAACCGGGACAGTCGAAAAACTGTTTTTT. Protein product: CASSEVETGTVEKLFF.

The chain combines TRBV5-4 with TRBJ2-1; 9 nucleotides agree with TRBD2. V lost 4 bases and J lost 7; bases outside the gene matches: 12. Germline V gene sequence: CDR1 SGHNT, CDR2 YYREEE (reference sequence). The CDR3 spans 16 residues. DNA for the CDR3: TGTGCCAGCAGCCAAGGACTAGCGTCGGTCCTGAATGAGCAGTTCTTC. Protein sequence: CASSQGLASVLNEQFF.

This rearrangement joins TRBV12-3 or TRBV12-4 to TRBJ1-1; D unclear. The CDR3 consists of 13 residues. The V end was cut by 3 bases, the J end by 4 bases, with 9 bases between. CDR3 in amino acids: CASSFGVSTEAFF. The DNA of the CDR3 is TGTGCCAGCAGTTTTGGGGTGAGCACTGAAGCTTTCTTT.

The CDR3 reads CASSPLTGNYGYTF. DNA of the CDR3: TGTGCCAGCAGTCCCTTGACAGGAAACTATGGCTACACCTTC. J is TRBJ1-2 and V is TRBV27; tentative D call: TRBD1 (6 bases). Trimming removed 5 bases at V and 2 bases at J, with 12 bases between. The CDR3 loop spans 14 amino acids. CDR1 MNHEY and CDR2 SMNVEV come from the germline V gene (reference sequence).

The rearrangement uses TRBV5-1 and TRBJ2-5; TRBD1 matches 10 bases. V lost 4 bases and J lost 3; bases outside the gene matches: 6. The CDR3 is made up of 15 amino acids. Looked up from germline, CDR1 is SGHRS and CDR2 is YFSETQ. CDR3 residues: CASSRDRGREETQYF. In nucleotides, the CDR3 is TGCGCCAGCAGCCGCGACAGGGGGCGAGAAGAGACCCAGTACTTC.

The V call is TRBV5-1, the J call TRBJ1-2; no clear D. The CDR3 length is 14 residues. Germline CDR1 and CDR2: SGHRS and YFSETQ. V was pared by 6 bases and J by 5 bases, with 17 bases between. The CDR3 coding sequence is TGCGCCAGCACCCTAAGCTCGGAATCTTATGGCTACACCTTC. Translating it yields CASTLSSESYGYTF.

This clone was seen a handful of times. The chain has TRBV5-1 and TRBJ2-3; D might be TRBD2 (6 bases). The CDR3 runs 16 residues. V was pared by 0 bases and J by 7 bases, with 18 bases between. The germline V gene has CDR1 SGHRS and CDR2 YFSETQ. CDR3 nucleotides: TGCGCCAGCAGCTTGGAAAGTGTCGGGAGTTGGAATACGCAGTATTTT. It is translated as CASSLESVGSWNTQYF.

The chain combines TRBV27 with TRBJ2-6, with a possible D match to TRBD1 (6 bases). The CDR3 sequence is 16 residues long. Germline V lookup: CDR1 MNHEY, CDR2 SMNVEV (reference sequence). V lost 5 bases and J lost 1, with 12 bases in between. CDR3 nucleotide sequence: TGTGCCAGCAGTGGGACACGATCTTCTGGGGCCAACGTCCTGACTTTC. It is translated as CASSGTRSSGANVLTF.

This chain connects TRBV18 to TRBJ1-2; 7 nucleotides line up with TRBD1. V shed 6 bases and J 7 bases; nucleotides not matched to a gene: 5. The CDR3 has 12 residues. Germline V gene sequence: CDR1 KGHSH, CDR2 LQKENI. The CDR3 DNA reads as TGTGCCAGCTCTCAGGGGGATGGTGGCTACACCTTC. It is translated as CASSQGDGGYTF.

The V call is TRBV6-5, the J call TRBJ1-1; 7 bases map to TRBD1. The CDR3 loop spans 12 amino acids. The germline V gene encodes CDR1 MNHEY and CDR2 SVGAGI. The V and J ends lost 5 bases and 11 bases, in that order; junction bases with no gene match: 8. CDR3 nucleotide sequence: TGTGCCAGCAGTCTTCGGGGGACAGAGGCTTTCTTT. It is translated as CASSLRGTEAFF.

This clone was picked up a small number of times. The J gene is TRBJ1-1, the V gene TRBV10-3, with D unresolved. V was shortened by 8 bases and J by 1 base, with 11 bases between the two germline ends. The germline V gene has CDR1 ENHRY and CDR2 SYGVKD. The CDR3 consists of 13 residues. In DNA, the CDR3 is TGTGCCATCGCCGGGGATAGGAACACTGAAGCTTTCTTT. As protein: CAIAGDRNTEAFF.